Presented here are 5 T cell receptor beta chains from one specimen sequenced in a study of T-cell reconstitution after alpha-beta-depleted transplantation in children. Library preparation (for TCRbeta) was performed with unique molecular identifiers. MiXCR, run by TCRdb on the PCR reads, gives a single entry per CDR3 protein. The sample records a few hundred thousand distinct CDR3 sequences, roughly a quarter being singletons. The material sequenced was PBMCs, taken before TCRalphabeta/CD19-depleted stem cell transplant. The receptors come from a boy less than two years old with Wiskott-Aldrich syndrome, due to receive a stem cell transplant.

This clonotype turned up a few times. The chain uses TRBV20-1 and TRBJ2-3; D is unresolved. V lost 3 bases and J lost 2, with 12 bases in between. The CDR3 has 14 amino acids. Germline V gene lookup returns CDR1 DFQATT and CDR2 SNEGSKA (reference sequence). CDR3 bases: TGCAGTGCTAGTCCCTCTTTGGTCACAGATACGCAGTATTTT. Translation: CSASPSLVTDTQYF.

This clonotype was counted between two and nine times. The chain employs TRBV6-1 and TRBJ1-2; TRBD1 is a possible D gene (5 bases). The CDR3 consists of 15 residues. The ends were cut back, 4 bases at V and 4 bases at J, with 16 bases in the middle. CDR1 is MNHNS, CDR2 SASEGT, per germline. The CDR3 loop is CASSAAGQGVYGYTF. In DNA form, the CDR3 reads TGTGCCAGCAGTGCGGCCGGTCAGGGAGTCTATGGCTACACCTTC.

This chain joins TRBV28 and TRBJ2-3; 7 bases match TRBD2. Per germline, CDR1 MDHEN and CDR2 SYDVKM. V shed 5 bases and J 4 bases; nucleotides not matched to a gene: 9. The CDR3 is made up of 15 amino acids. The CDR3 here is CASSGGGKVADTQYF. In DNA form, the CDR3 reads TGTGCCAGCAGTGGGGGGGGAAAGGTCGCAGATACGCAGTATTTT.

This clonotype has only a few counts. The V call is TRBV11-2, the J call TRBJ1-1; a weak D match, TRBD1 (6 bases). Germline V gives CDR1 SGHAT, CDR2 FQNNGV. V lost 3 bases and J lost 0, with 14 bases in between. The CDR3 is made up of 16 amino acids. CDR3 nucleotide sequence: TGTGCCAGCAGCTTTCTGACAGGACTACTGAACACTGAAGCTTTCTTT. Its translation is CASSFLTGLLNTEAFF.

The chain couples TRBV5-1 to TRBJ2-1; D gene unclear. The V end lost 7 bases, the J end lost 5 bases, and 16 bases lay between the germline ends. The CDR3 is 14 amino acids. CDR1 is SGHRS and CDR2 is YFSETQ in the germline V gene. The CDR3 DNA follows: TGCGCCAGCTTCATAGAGCCTAATAACAATGAGCAGTTCTTC. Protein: CASFIEPNNNEQFF.